This is a list of T cell receptor beta chains from one sample in a study of vaccination and CD4 T cells after COVID-19. No antigen has been identified for these receptors. TCRdb recomputed calls from the PCR reads with MiXCR, one row per CDR3 protein. Here the sample spans under 7,000 distinct CDR3 sequences, 18% being singletons. The specimen was CD4+ T cells from blood, cultured in vitro. The source is a human donor who had recovered from COVID-19. CDR3s include the opening cysteine and the closing phenylalanine or tryptophan. The D gene is left open where the match is weak. Clone size is shown for a subset of rows, as once, few, many or a class of expanded clone.

cdr3_length j_call v_call clone_size d_call cdr3_nt cdr3_aa
14 TRBJ2-3 TRBV7-9 medium-sized . TGTGCCAGCAGCCCGAAGGGGGGCACAGATACGCAGTATTTT CASSPKGGTDTQYF
15 TRBJ2-6 TRBV19 few TRBD1 TGTGCCAGTAGTACCCGGGACAGGGTTCCCAACGTCCTGACTTTC CASSTRDRVPNVLTF
16 TRBJ2-1 TRBV11-3 . TRBD2 TGTGCCAGCAGCTACCACCTAGCGGGGGGAGCCAATGAGCAGTTCTTC CASSYHLAGGANEQFF
17 TRBJ2-3 TRBV10-3 medium-sized TRBD2 TGTGCCATCAGTGGAATGAGCGGGAGGGCTGGCACAGATACGCAGTATTTT CAISGMSGRAGTDTQYF
16 TRBJ2-1 TRBV20-1 . TRBD2 TGCAGTGCTCTACTAGCGGGGGGGCCGGGATACAATGAGCAGTTCTTC CSALLAGGPGYNEQFF
13 TRBJ2-5 TRBV28 . . TGTGCCAGCAGTACGGGACATCAGGAGACCCAGTACTTC CASSTGHQETQYF
12 TRBJ2-7 TRBV27 medium-sized TRBD1 TGTGCCAGCAGCTCACAGGGGTACGAGCAGTACTTC CASSSQGYEQYF
14 TRBJ2-7 TRBV12-3/TRBV12-4 . TRBD2 TGTGCCAGCAGTTCCTCGGGGGGTACAAACGAGCAGTACTTC CASSSSGGTNEQYF
16 TRBJ2-1 TRBV12-5 once TRBD1 TGTGCTAGTGGTTTGAATGTGAGGGGGCTTTACAATGAGCAGTTCTTC CASGLNVRGLYNEQFF
15 TRBJ2-5 TRBV5-5 . . TGTGCCAGCAGCTTCGTAACAGCCCGCCAAGAGACCCAGTACTTC CASSFVTARQETQYF
15 TRBJ1-3 TRBV6-2/TRBV6-3 few . TGTGCCAGCAGTTACGGGGCGCTCTCTGGAAACACCATATATTTT CASSYGALSGNTIYF
17 TRBJ2-6 TRBV5-1 few . TGCGCCAGCAGCTTGGGGCAGGTCTACTCTGGGGCCAACGTCCTGACTTTC CASSLGQVYSGANVLTF
14 TRBJ1-2 TRBV12-3/TRBV12-4 few TRBD1 TGTGCCAGCAGTTTAGGGGGACAGGGGATGAGCTACACCTTC CASSLGGQGMSYTF
15 TRBJ2-2 TRBV5-1 medium-sized . TGCGCCAGCAGCTTGGACCTAAGGTCGGCCGGGGAGCTGTTTTTT CASSLDLRSAGELFF
15 TRBJ2-7 TRBV11-3 . . TGTGCCAGCAGTTCCCCCGTGGGTTTAGAGGTCGAGCAGTACTTC CASSSPVGLEVEQYF
14 TRBJ1-2 TRBV27 medium-sized TRBD1 TGTGCCAGCAAAACGGGGGACAGGAACTATGGCTACACCTTC CASKTGDRNYGYTF
17 TRBJ1-2 TRBV5-4 . TRBD1 TGTGCCAGCAGCCCCAGCCTCGACAGGGGAATTACCTATGGCTACACCTTC CASSPSLDRGITYGYTF
15 TRBJ1-2 TRBV6-1 . . TGTGCCAGCAGTGCTAGCAGGGGCTCGGTCTATGGCTACACCTTC CASSASRGSVYGYTF
13 TRBJ1-2 TRBV20-1 medium-sized . TGCAGTGCTTACCCCGGGGAAAACTATGGCTACACCTTC CSAYPGENYGYTF
16 TRBJ1-2 TRBV12-3/TRBV12-4 few TRBD1 TGTGCCAGCAGCTCCTCCGGGACAGGGGGTAACTATGGCTACACCTTC CASSSSGTGGNYGYTF
13 TRBJ1-2 TRBV30 . TRBD1 TGTGCCTGGCAGACAGGGGGCGACTATGGCTACACCTTC CAWQTGGDYGYTF
15 TRBJ2-2 TRBV7-6 medium-sized . TGTGCCAGCAGCTTAGCCGGGGCAAACACCGGGGAGCTGTTTTTT CASSLAGANTGELFF
14 TRBJ1-2 TRBV7-9 . . TGTGCCAGCAGCGACGACGGTGGTAATGGTGGCTACACCTTC CASSDDGGNGGYTF
12 TRBJ1-1 TRBV20-1 few . TGCAGTGCTAGAGATGGGAACACTGAAGCTTTCTTT CSARDGNTEAFF
14 TRBJ2-3 TRBV29-1 few TRBD2 TGCAGCGTTGGTACTAGCGGGAGCACAGATACGCAGTATTTT CSVGTSGSTDTQYF